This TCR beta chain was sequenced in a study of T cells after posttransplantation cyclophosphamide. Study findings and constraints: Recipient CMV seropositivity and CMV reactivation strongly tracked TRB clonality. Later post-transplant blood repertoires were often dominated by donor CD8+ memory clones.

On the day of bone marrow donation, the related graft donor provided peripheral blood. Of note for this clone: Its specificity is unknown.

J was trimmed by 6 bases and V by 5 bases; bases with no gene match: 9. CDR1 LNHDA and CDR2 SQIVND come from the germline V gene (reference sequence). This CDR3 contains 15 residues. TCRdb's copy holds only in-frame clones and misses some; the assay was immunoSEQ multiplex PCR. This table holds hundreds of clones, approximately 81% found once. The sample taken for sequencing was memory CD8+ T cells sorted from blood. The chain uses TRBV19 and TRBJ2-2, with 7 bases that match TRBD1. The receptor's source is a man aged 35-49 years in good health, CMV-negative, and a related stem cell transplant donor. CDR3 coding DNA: TGTGCCAGTAGTTTGAGATACAGGGGCCCCGGGGAGCTGTTTTTT. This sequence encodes CASSLRYRGPGELFF.